These T cell receptor beta chains were read from a single sample in a study of blood T cell repertoires in COVID-19. Generated by immunoSEQ multiplex PCR, the TCRdb table keeps only in-frame clones and is missing some. The data contain 75,000 to 90,000 clones, roughly three quarters of them singletons. The sample was peripheral blood. These receptors originate from a man in his sixties with COVID-19, enrolled during active disease. The CDR3 runs from the conserved cysteine through the conserved F or W. The order of the fields is CDR3 protein, CDR3 DNA, clone size, V gene, D gene, J gene. A D gene is named only where the DNA matches it firmly. Only part of the rows carry a size: once, few, many, or a class if the clone is expanded.

cdr3_aa: CASSFGTGIYEQYF
cdr3_nt: TGTGCCAGCAGCTTTGGGACAGGGATCTACGAGCAGTACTTC
clone_size: .
v_call: TRBV11-1
d_call: TRBD1
j_call: TRBJ2-7

cdr3_aa: CASSPTTGPNTEAFF
cdr3_nt: TGTGCCAGCAGCCCCACGACAGGGCCGAACACTGAAGCTTTCTTT
clone_size: .
v_call: TRBV3-1/TRBV3-2
d_call: TRBD1
j_call: TRBJ1-1

cdr3_aa: CASRDGGQGNQPQHF
cdr3_nt: TGTGCCAGCAGGGATGGGGGACAGGGAAATCAGCCCCAGCATTTT
clone_size: few
v_call: TRBV6-5
d_call: TRBD1
j_call: TRBJ1-5

cdr3_aa: CASSLSAGPYGYTF
cdr3_nt: TGTGCCAGCAGCTTATCGGCGGGACCCTATGGCTACACCTTC
clone_size: .
v_call: TRBV7-8
d_call: .
j_call: TRBJ1-2

cdr3_aa: CASSQGRGSPLHF
cdr3_nt: TGTGCCAGCAGCCAGGGCAGGGGTTCACCCCTCCACTTT
clone_size: .
v_call: TRBV3-1/TRBV3-2
d_call: .
j_call: TRBJ1-6

cdr3_aa: CASGTGEDQPQHF
cdr3_nt: TGTGCCAGCGGGACAGGGGAAGATCAGCCCCAGCATTTT
clone_size: .
v_call: TRBV10-3
d_call: TRBD1
j_call: TRBJ1-5

cdr3_aa: CASSNSGNSYEQYF
cdr3_nt: TGTGCCAGCAGTAATAGCGGGAACTCCTACGAGCAGTACTTC
clone_size: .
v_call: TRBV25-1
d_call: TRBD2
j_call: TRBJ2-7

cdr3_aa: CASSYWSGTNTGELFF
cdr3_nt: TGTGCCAGCAGTTACTGGTCCGGGACTAACACCGGGGAGCTGTTTTTT
clone_size: .
v_call: TRBV6-2/TRBV6-3
d_call: .
j_call: TRBJ2-2

cdr3_aa: CASSRARTATLYNEQFF
cdr3_nt: TGTGCCAGCAGCCGCGCCAGGACAGCGACCCTCTACAATGAGCAGTTCTTC
clone_size: .
v_call: TRBV9
d_call: .
j_call: TRBJ2-1

cdr3_aa: CASSEPSGRTSYEQYF
cdr3_nt: TGTGCCAGCAGCGAGCCTAGCGGGAGGACCTCCTACGAGCAGTACTTC
clone_size: few
v_call: TRBV14
d_call: TRBD2
j_call: TRBJ2-7

cdr3_aa: CASSIPTGGVGNSPLHF
cdr3_nt: TGTGCCAGCAGCATACCCACAGGGGGCGTAGGGAATTCACCCCTCCACTTT
clone_size: .
v_call: TRBV7-9
d_call: TRBD1
j_call: TRBJ1-6

cdr3_aa: CASSLASLTDTQYF
cdr3_nt: TGTGCCAGCAGCTTAGCCTCCCTGACAGATACGCAGTATTTT
clone_size: .
v_call: TRBV11-1
d_call: .
j_call: TRBJ2-3

cdr3_aa: CASSIDRAAGYTF
cdr3_nt: TGTGCCAGCAGTATCGACAGGGCTGCTGGCTACACCTTC
clone_size: .
v_call: TRBV2
d_call: TRBD1
j_call: TRBJ1-2

cdr3_aa: CASSTSRDEQFF
cdr3_nt: TGCGCCAGCAGCACCTCGCGGGATGAGCAGTTCTTC
clone_size: .
v_call: TRBV5-1
d_call: .
j_call: TRBJ2-1

cdr3_aa: CASSTTGNTEAFF
cdr3_nt: TGTGCCAGCAGTACGACAGGGAACACTGAAGCTTTCTTT
clone_size: .
v_call: TRBV27
d_call: .
j_call: TRBJ1-1

cdr3_aa: CASSRRPGGTEAFF
cdr3_nt: TGTGCCAGCAGCCGCCGTCCAGGTGGCACTGAAGCTTTCTTT
clone_size: .
v_call: TRBV14
d_call: .
j_call: TRBJ1-1

cdr3_aa: CASSSQGYALEKLFF
cdr3_nt: TGTGCCAGCAGCTCACAGGGTTATGCTTTAGAAAAACTGTTTTTT
clone_size: .
v_call: TRBV7-2
d_call: .
j_call: TRBJ1-4

cdr3_aa: CASSRGAAANEKLFF
cdr3_nt: TGTGCCAGCAGTCGGGGGGCAGCGGCTAATGAAAAACTGTTTTTT
clone_size: .
v_call: TRBV9
d_call: .
j_call: TRBJ1-4

cdr3_aa: CASRPGGSNTGELFF
cdr3_nt: TGTGCCAGCAGGCCAGGGGGATCGAACACCGGGGAGCTGTTTTTT
clone_size: .
v_call: TRBV6-4
d_call: TRBD1
j_call: TRBJ2-2

cdr3_aa: CASSLGGSSYEQYF
cdr3_nt: TGCGCCAGCAGCTTAGGGGGAAGCTCCTACGAGCAGTACTTC
clone_size: .
v_call: TRBV5-1
d_call: .
j_call: TRBJ2-7